These 25 T cell receptor beta chains share one sample of origin, sequenced in a study of control samples from healthy donors and cancer patients. Generated by immunoSEQ multiplex PCR, the TCRdb table keeps only in-frame clones and is missing some. The repertoire has around 49,000 clones, about nine tenths of them found once; the top ten carry around 1.4%. Source material: PBMCs. These receptors originate from a man aged 40-49 years with colorectal cancer.

V gene TRBV30 combines with J gene TRBJ1-2; TRBD1 might be the D (5 bases). The germline CDR1 and CDR2 sequences are GTSNPN and SVGIG (reference sequence). The V end was cut by 0 bases, the J end by 8 bases, with 10 bases between. This CDR3 spans 12 amino acids. The CDR3 sequence is CAWSVGERGYTF. In nucleotides, the CDR3 is TGTGCCTGGAGTGTGGGGGAAAGGGGCTACACCTTC.

A single count supports this clone. The V and J genes are TRBV11-3 and TRBJ2-1; 10 bases fit TRBD2. The V gene end was trimmed by 2 bases and the J gene end by 9 bases; junction bases not matched to a gene: 4. Germline V gives CDR1 SGHNT, CDR2 YENEEA. This CDR3 is built from 14 residues. The CDR3 is CASSLRTSGTEQFF. The CDR3 DNA follows: TGTGCCAGCAGCTTACGGACTAGCGGAACTGAGCAGTTCTTC.

The chain recombines TRBV4-1 with TRBJ2-1; 10 nucleotides line up with TRBD2. CDR3 length equals 17 residues. Germline V gene data show CDR1 as MGHRA and CDR2 as YSYEKL. After removal of 0 bases from V and 4 bases from J, the junction contained 6 bases not matched to a gene. The CDR3 spells CASSQDLGSGRYNEQFF. CDR3 DNA sequence: TGCGCCAGCAGCCAAGATCTAGGTAGCGGGAGGTACAATGAGCAGTTCTTC.

In its sample, this clone was seen once. The chain uses TRBV9 and TRBJ1-4; D ambiguous. The CDR3 length is 14 residues. Trimming removed 0 bases from V and 8 bases from J, with 11 bases in between. Germline V gives CDR1 SGDLS, CDR2 YYNGEE. CDR3 sequence: CASSVGGRVEKLFF. CDR3 DNA: TGTGCCAGCAGCGTAGGAGGGAGGGTCGAAAAACTGTTTTTT.

The chain links TRBV30 to TRBJ1-5; D might be TRBD1 (6 bases). The length of the CDR3 is 14 residues. V was pared by 5 bases and J by 3 bases, with 14 bases between. Germline-derived CDR1 and CDR2 are GTSNPN and SVGIG (reference sequence). The CDR3 here is CAWSTGVNNQPQHF. The CDR3 nucleotides are TGTGCCTGGTCGACAGGCGTTAACAATCAGCCCCAGCATTTT. The variable domain in full, with the rest retrieved from reference TRBV30 and TRBJ1-5, is SQTIHQWPATLVQPVGSPLSLECTVEGTSNPNLYWYRQAAGRGLQLLFYSVGIGQISSEVPQNLSASRPQDRQFILSSKKLLLSDSGFYLCAWSTGVNNQPQHFGDGTRLSIL.

The chain uses TRBV29-1 and TRBJ1-2; D is possibly TRBD1 (5 bases). V was shortened by 5 bases and J by 7 bases, with 14 bases between the two germline ends. The CDR3 contains 12 residues. Germline assignment: CDR1 SQVTM and CDR2 ANQGSEA. The CDR3 DNA follows: TGCAGCGTTCTAGTGGGGGAGAGTGGCTACACCTTC. It translates to CSVLVGESGYTF.

The J gene is TRBJ2-5, the V gene TRBV11-2, with a possible D match to TRBD2 (5 bases). The V end lost 1 base, the J end lost 7 bases, and 7 bases lay between the germline ends. The CDR3 loop spans 12 amino acids. Germline CDR1 reads SGHAT; CDR2 reads FQNNGV. CDR3 sequence reads: CASSLVGRTQYF. CDR3 in DNA: TGTGCCAGCAGCTTAGTGGGGAGGACCCAGTACTTC.

This chain joins TRBV19 and TRBJ1-2; no clear D gene. In germline, CDR1 is LNHDA, CDR2 SQIVND (reference sequence). V lost 3 bases and J 4 bases, leaving 9 bases between the germline ends. The CDR3 is 13 residues long. In DNA, the CDR3 is TGTGCCAGTAGTATTTCCGGACGCTATGGCTACACCTTC. Amino acid sequence: CASSISGRYGYTF.

The chain links TRBV7-8 to TRBJ1-1; the D gene is possibly TRBD1 (5 bases). V shed 2 bases and J shed 5 bases, with 12 bases lying between them. The germline V gene has CDR1 SGHVS and CDR2 FQNEAQ. The CDR3 is 14 residues long. The CDR3 is CASSLFDSGTEAFF. For the CDR3, the DNA is TGTGCCAGCAGCTTATTTGACAGCGGGACTGAAGCTTTCTTT.

The V gene is TRBV10-2, the J gene TRBJ2-3; possible D gene TRBD2, 5 bases. Between the trimmed V and J ends, which lost 6 bases and 1 base, there was a span of 5 bases. The CDR3 is 12 amino acids. Germline values: CDR1 WSHSY, CDR2 SAAADI. CDR3 coding DNA: TGCGCCAGCAGACTAGGCACAGATACGCAGTATTTT. It yields the protein CASRLGTDTQYF.

This clone is a singleton in its sample. The rearrangement uses TRBV9 and TRBJ2-2; the D is unclear. Trimming took off 0 bases at V and 0 bases at J, with 6 bases between the two ends. The CDR3 length is 15 residues. The V gene's germline CDR1 is SGDLS and CDR2 YYNGEE. CDR3 sequence: CASSVVHANTGELFF. DNA for the CDR3: TGTGCCAGCAGCGTAGTGCATGCGAACACCGGGGAGCTGTTTTTT.

This clone was found once. The chain recombines TRBV7-9 with TRBJ2-7, with unresolved D. There are 9 residues in the CDR3. Germline V gene lookup returns CDR1 SEHNR and CDR2 FQNEAQ (reference sequence). Trimming took off 8 bases at V and 4 bases at J, with 3 bases between the two ends. CDR3 DNA: TGTGCCAGCGGGTACGAGCAGTACTTC. Protein product: CASGYEQYF.

In DNA, the CDR3 is TGTGCCACCAGCAGAGACGGCCGCTACGAGCAGTACTTC. Translation gives CATSRDGRYEQYF. The V and J genes are TRBV15 and TRBJ2-7; D remains ambiguous. The CDR3 is made up of 13 amino acids. Germline V gives CDR1 LNHNV, CDR2 YYDKDF (reference sequence). The V gene lost 0 bases and the J gene lost 3 bases, with 6 bases spanning the gap.

The gene calls are TRBV11-2 and TRBJ1-2; TRBD1 aligns across 8 bases. Germline V gene data show CDR1 as SGHAT and CDR2 as FQNNGV. CDR3 length: 18 amino acids. Trimming removed 3 bases from V and 3 bases from J; junction bases left unmatched: 15. CDR3 nucleotide sequence: TGTGCCAGCAGCTTCGACTACTCGCTGGGGACAGGCTACTATGGCTACACCTTC. Its translation is CASSFDYSLGTGYYGYTF.

The rearrangement uses TRBV6-5 and TRBJ1-4, with D possibly TRBD1 on 5 matching bases. The CDR3 is 16 residues long. Germline V gene data show CDR1 as MNHEY and CDR2 as SVGAGI. The ends were cut back, 2 bases at V and 0 bases at J, with 10 bases in the middle. CDR3 region: CASSYGGRTTNEKLFF. CDR3 nucleotide sequence: TGTGCCAGCAGTTACGGGGGAAGAACAACTAATGAAAAACTGTTTTTT.

The CDR3 sequence is CATSRPGTNYNEQFF. In DNA, the CDR3 is TGTGCCACCAGCAGACCCGGGACTAACTACAATGAGCAGTTCTTC. V and J are TRBV15 and TRBJ2-1; 7 bases fit TRBD2. Germline CDR1 and CDR2: LNHNV and YYDKDF (reference sequence). This CDR3 spans 15 amino acids. J gave up 3 bases and V 2 bases, and 4 bases lay outside the gene matches. The whole variable domain, remainder taken from reference TRBV15 and TRBJ2-1, is DAMVIQNPRYQVTQFGKPVTLSCSQTLNHNVMYWYQQKSSQAPKLLFHYYDKDFNNEADTPDNFQSRRPNTSFCFLDIRSPGLGDTAMYLCATSRPGTNYNEQFFGPGTRLTVL.

The V and J genes are TRBV24-1 and TRBJ2-1; tentative D call: TRBD2 (6 bases). CDR3 length: 15 amino acids. Germline CDR1 reads KGHDR; CDR2 reads SFDVKD. Trimming pared 7 bases from V and 8 bases from J, leaving 20 bases between. CDR3 sequence reads: CATSPNGRGRDEQFF. CDR3 nucleotide sequence: TGTGCCACCAGCCCAAACGGGCGGGGTAGGGATGAGCAGTTCTTC.

The chain has TRBV19 and TRBJ2-2; the match to TRBD2 covers 10 bases. CDR3 length: 19 residues. With V trimmed by 7 bases and J by 3 bases, 17 bases remained unmatched. Germline assignment: CDR1 LNHDA and CDR2 SQIVND (reference sequence). CDR3 amino acids: CASIWGLAGAPRDTGELFF. CDR3 nucleotides: TGTGCCAGTATCTGGGGGCTAGCGGGAGCGCCGAGGGACACCGGGGAGCTGTTTTTT.

The J gene is TRBJ2-2, the V gene TRBV6-1, with D possibly being TRBD1 (6 bases). From germline, CDR1 is MNHNS and CDR2 SASEGT. Trimming left V 1 base short and J 3 bases short, with 9 bases between. The CDR3 is 15 residues long. The CDR3: CASSEERGYTGELFF. The CDR3 nucleotides are TGTGCCAGCAGTGAAGAGAGGGGGTACACCGGGGAGCTGTTTTTT.

This chain connects TRBV12-3 or TRBV12-4 to TRBJ1-5; D not resolved. The CDR3 length is 13 residues. V was cut by 4 bases and J by 4 bases, with 8 bases left in between. The CDR3 nucleotides are TGTGCCAGCAGTTCCTGGAGAAATCAGCCCCAGCATTTT. Encoded protein: CASSSWRNQPQHF.

This rearrangement joins TRBV6-5 to TRBJ1-1; 7 bases line up with TRBD1. J gave up 2 bases and V 8 bases, and 8 bases lay outside the gene matches. The CDR3 runs 14 residues. Germline loops: CDR1 MNHEY, CDR2 SVGAGI. CDR3 in DNA: TGTGCCAGCTCTAGGACAGGCTTAAACACTGAAGCTTTCTTT. This codes for CASSRTGLNTEAFF.

CDR3 loop: CARGSMYAYEQYF. The CDR3 nucleotides are TGTGCCAGGGGGAGTATGTACGCCTACGAGCAGTACTTC. The chain is built from TRBV2 and TRBJ2-7, with D possibly being TRBD2 (5 bases). From germline, CDR1 is SNHLY and CDR2 FYNNEI. The CDR3 totals 13 residues. Trimming removed 9 bases from V and 2 bases from J, with 14 bases in between. Filled out from reference TRBV2 and TRBJ2-7, the complete variable domain reads EPEVTQTPSHQVTQMGQEVILRCVPISNHLYFYWYRQILGQKVEFLVSFYNNEISEKSEIFDDQFSVERPDGSNFTLKIRSTKLEDSAMYFCARGSMYAYEQYFGPGTRLTVT.

The CDR3 loop reads CASSGDRLYEQYF. The CDR3 bases are TGCGCCAGCAGCGGGGACAGGCTGTACGAGCAGTACTTC. The chain carries TRBV5-1 and TRBJ2-7, with 8 bases matching TRBD1. CDR3 length: 13 residues. V lost 4 bases, J lost 4 bases, and 4 bases stayed unmatched. Germline V gene lookup returns CDR1 SGHRS and CDR2 YFSETQ.

The chain couples TRBV29-1 to TRBJ1-1; D is possibly TRBD1 (5 bases). The CDR3 runs 13 residues. V was pared by 7 bases and J by 1 base, with 13 bases between. The germline gives CDR1 SQVTM, CDR2 ANQGSEA. CDR3 amino acids: CSAISGGNTEAFF. CDR3 DNA: TGCAGCGCCATCTCGGGGGGGAACACTGAAGCTTTCTTT.

The V gene is TRBV28, the J gene TRBJ2-7; 12 bases are shared with TRBD2. The germline gives CDR1 MDHEN, CDR2 SYDVKM. Germline trimming cut 0 bases from V and 6 bases from J; bases unmatched to any gene: 3. The CDR3 has 15 residues. The CDR3: CASSLWTSGSSEQYF. The DNA for the CDR3 is TGTGCCAGCAGTTTATGGACTAGCGGGAGTTCCGAGCAGTACTTC.